The TCR beta chain under discussion was sequenced for a study of T cell clones after liver transplantation. Clones were read by immunoSEQ multiplex PCR, and TCRdb kept only the in-frame ones, dropping some. The sample gives 85,000 to 130,000 clones, around 83% of which show up once; approximately 0.99% is in the top ten. Details on this clone: The junction departs from germline at one end; a sequencing error may be responsible.

The CDR3 covers 17 residues. Germline CDR1 MDHEN, CDR2 SYDVKM. The source is a human donor who received a liver transplant. Material: CD4+ T cells from blood, obtained before liver transplant. The gene calls are TRBV28 and TRBJ2-1; 12 nucleotides line up with TRBD2. The CDR3 region is CASSPRTSGTWNNQQFF. In DNA, the CDR3 is TGTGCCAGCAGTCCGAGGACTAGCGGGACGTGGAACAATCAGCAGTTCTTC.